This is a list of T cell receptor beta chains from one sample in a study of Graves' ophthalmopathy and Graves' hyperthyroidism. MiXCR, run by TCRdb on the multiplex PCR reads, gives a single entry per CDR3 protein. Altogether roughly 220,000 distinct CDR3 sequences are present, around 50% being singletons, with the ten largest covering less than 60%. The sequencing input was peripheral blood. These receptors originate from an adult man with Graves' ophthalmopathy. Each CDR3 is given without its conserved first and last residue. Fields, in order: V gene, D gene, CDR3 protein. D genes are given only for firm matches.

TRBV4-1 TRBD1 ASSSHRGQMNTEAF
TRBV24-1 - ATGDNYGYT
TRBV28 - ASSVYSGGYGYT
TRBV7-8 - ASSLGVWGGRAGELF
TRBV10-3 - AISQSNYGYT
TRBV5-4 TRBD1 ASSPRTGVGSPLH
TRBV12-3/TRBV12-4 TRBD1 ASRTGTEGGYT
TRBV5-1 - ASSGNSYEQY
TRBV5-1 TRBD2 ASSLTSGNTDTQY
TRBV15 - ATSRRLILMGETQY
TRBV6-4 - ASSLQGGTGELF
TRBV6-6 - ASTREAQETQY
TRBV9 - ASSVDGTGELF
TRBV7-2 TRBD1 ASSLVNRGAGTEAF
TRBV2 - ASSLETGQSYEQY
TRBV7-9 - ASSSPTGNEQY
TRBV20-1 - SARSPGNTIY
TRBV7-3 - ASSLKSDLRELF
TRBV7-9 - ASSSVEGWRY
TRBV5-1 - ASGLGSSGANVLT
TRBV7-4 - ASSTTSTGANVLT
TRBV7-9 - ASSLYDTGELF
TRBV2 TRBD1 ASSYPPTGSYEQY
TRBV7-9 - ASSLEGPGTQY
TRBV19 TRBD1 ASSILTGDDTEAF
TRBV7-3 - ASSLQGGNTEAF
TRBV7-3 TRBD1 ASSLRGQGKGQPQH
TRBV12-3/TRBV12-4 - ASSYGGGTEAF
TRBV5-4 TRBD2 ASSLVGLAVQETQY
TRBV4-1 - ASSQQGNEQY
TRBV28 - ASTTDLNYGYT
TRBV10-3 - ASSDRHSYEQY
TRBV7-8 - ASSPEGGRQEIQY
TRBV9 - ASRESGANVLT
TRBV2 TRBD2 ASRERGAQETQY
TRBV10-1 - ASSEPTPYQPQH
TRBV6-5 - ASSYLGDTIY
TRBV2 TRBD1 ASSDREMAEAF
TRBV20-1 TRBD1 SAREDRMTYEQY
TRBV5-8 TRBD1 ASSFGTVRLEEQY
TRBV5-8 TRBD1 ASSQQGSYGYT
TRBV2 TRBD1 ASSSSPGQGLIFHYGYT
TRBV19 - ASRSLRDEQF
TRBV29-1 - SLRTDTKDTQY
TRBV12-3/TRBV12-4 - ASTSPVTSEKLF
TRBV10-3 - ASTEGNTEAF
TRBV5-4 TRBD2 ASSPRTIAGTETQY
TRBV5-8 - ASSLHPGATGELF
TRBV24-1 - ATSRGNEQF
TRBV5-8 - ASSPGHRKADTGELF
TRBV10-3 TRBD1 AISESTWDRGQGYT